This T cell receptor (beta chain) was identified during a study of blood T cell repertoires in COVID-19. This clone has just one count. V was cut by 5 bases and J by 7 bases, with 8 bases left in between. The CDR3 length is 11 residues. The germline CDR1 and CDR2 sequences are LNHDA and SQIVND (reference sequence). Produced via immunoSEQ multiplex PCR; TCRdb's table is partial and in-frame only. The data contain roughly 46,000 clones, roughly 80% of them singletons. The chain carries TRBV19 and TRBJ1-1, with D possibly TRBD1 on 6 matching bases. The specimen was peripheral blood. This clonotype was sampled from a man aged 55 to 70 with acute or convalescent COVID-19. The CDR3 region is CASSYRDEAFF. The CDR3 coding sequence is TGTGCCAGTAGTTACAGGGATGAAGCTTTCTTT. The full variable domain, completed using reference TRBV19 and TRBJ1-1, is DGGITQSPKYLFRKEGQNVTLSCEQNLNHDAMYWYRQDPGQGLRLIYYSQIVNDFQKGDIAEGYSVSREKKESFPLTVTSAQKNPTAFYLCASSYRDEAFFGQGTRLTVV.